One sample yielded the 19 T cell receptor beta chains listed below, sequenced in a study of T cell responses to AZD1222 COVID-19 vaccine. Here immunoSEQ multiplex PCR was the method, and the copy in TCRdb shows in-frame clones only, minus some. This repertoire shows about 87,000 clones, approximately 88% found once; its top ten account for around 3%. Sequenced material: peripheral blood, taken on day 0 of AZD1222 vaccination. These receptors were taken from an adult in good health.

The rearrangement joins TRBV4-2 to TRBJ2-1; 7 nucleotides align to TRBD2. Trimming cost V 3 bases and J 4 bases; bases outside gene matches: 9. CDR3 size: 16 residues. Germline-derived CDR1 and CDR2 are LGHNA and YNFKEQ. The DNA of the CDR3 is TGTGCCAGCAGCCACGAACAGCGGGATATATACAATGAGCAGTTCTTC. Translated: CASSHEQRDIYNEQFF.

The V gene is TRBV2, the J gene TRBJ1-5, with a possible D match to TRBD1 (5 bases). The CDR3 runs 14 residues. Trimming left V 5 bases short and J 4 bases short, with 12 bases between. CDR1 SNHLY and CDR2 FYNNEI come from the germline V gene. The DNA for the CDR3 is TGTGCCAGCAGTTCAGGGTCAGGGAATCAGCCCCAGCATTTT. Protein sequence: CASSSGSGNQPQHF.

The genes are TRBV19 and TRBJ1-1; 7 nucleotides agree with TRBD1. Germline loops: CDR1 LNHDA, CDR2 SQIVND (reference sequence). With V trimmed by 3 bases and J by 3 bases, 4 bases remained unmatched. This CDR3 comprises 14 residues. This chain's CDR3 is CASSIKGAYTEAFF. The CDR3 DNA sequence: TGTGCCAGTAGTATTAAGGGGGCTTACACTGAAGCTTTCTTT.

V usage is TRBV27 and J usage is TRBJ1-1, with TRBD1 identical over 8 bases. J was trimmed by 6 bases and V by 1 base; bases with no gene match: 7. CDR1 and CDR2 (germline): MNHEY, SMNVEV (reference sequence). The CDR3 has 15 amino acids. In nucleotides, the CDR3 is TGTGCCAGCAGTTTATTCGGGACAGGCTACTCTGAAGCTTTCTTT. Protein sequence: CASSLFGTGYSEAFF.

The genes are TRBV2 and TRBJ1-5, with 9 bases aligning to TRBD1. The CDR3 has 13 amino acids. Germline CDR1 is SNHLY and CDR2 is FYNNEI. With V trimmed by 8 bases and J by 7 bases, 6 bases remained unmatched. The CDR3 bases are TGTGCCAGCGGCGGACAGGGGCGACAGCCCCAGCATTTT. Protein product: CASGGQGRQPQHF. Based on the CDR3 plus reference TRBV2 and TRBJ1-5, the full variable domain is EPEVTQTPSHQVTQMGQEVILRCVPISNHLYFYWYRQILGQKVEFLVSFYNNEISEKSEIFDDQFSVERPDGSNFTLKIRSTKLEDSAMYFCASGGQGRQPQHFGDGTRLSIL.

V usage is TRBV6-2 or TRBV6-3 and J usage is TRBJ1-1; D remains ambiguous. This CDR3 has 14 amino acids. The V and J ends lost 4 bases and 1 base respectively, with 10 bases between them. Germline-derived CDR1 and CDR2 are MNHEY and SVGEGT. The CDR3 loop is CASSSTTGNTEAFF. As DNA, the CDR3 is TGTGCCAGCAGTTCGACGACGGGGAACACTGAAGCTTTCTTT.

About this clone: The germline gene is not matched at one end of the junction; a read error may be the cause. The chain carries TRBV6-2 or TRBV6-3 and TRBJ2-5; 7 nucleotides line up with TRBD1. Germline V gives CDR1 MNHEY, CDR2 SVGEGT. There are 15 residues in the CDR3. CDR3 in amino acids: CASRYDDRVSETQYF. CDR3 coding DNA: TGTGCCAGCCGTTACGACGACAGGGTGTCTGAGACCCAGTACTTC.

The DNA for the CDR3 is TGTGCCACCCAGGCGGGGAGAATTGCCGATGAGCAGTTCTTC. This gives the protein CATQAGRIADEQFF. The V and J genes are TRBV10-3 and TRBJ2-1; possible D gene TRBD2, 6 bases. Germline V lookup: CDR1 ENHRY, CDR2 SYGVKD. This CDR3 spans 14 amino acids. With 10 bases removed from V and 8 bases from J, the gap between germline ends came to 21 bases.

V gene TRBV27 combines with J gene TRBJ2-1, with 9 bases fitting TRBD1. The CDR3 runs to 17 residues. V trimming: 4 bases; J trimming: 2 bases; junction bases outside the gene matches: 9. Germline values: CDR1 MNHEY, CDR2 SMNVEV (reference sequence). CDR3 amino acids: CASSSTGGVDPYNEQFF. The CDR3 DNA reads as TGTGCCAGCAGTTCCACAGGGGGCGTTGATCCCTACAATGAGCAGTTCTTC.

This chain connects TRBV5-5 to TRBJ2-7, with 8 positions matching TRBD1. V was clipped by 0 bases and J by 6 bases; unmatched bases: 5. Germline values: CDR1 SGHKS, CDR2 YYEKEE (reference sequence). The CDR3 consists of 14 residues. The CDR3 loop is CASSLVTGGSEQYF. The DNA of the CDR3 is TGTGCCAGCAGCTTGGTAACAGGGGGGAGCGAGCAGTACTTC. Supplemented by reference TRBV5-5 and TRBJ2-7, the full variable domain reads DAGVTQSPTHLIKTRGQQVTLRCSPISGHKSVSWYQQVLGQGPQFIFQYYEKEERGRGNFPDRFSARQFPNYSSELNVNALLLGDSALYLCASSLVTGGSEQYFGPGTRLTVT.

The chain joins TRBV13 to TRBJ1-2; unclear D gene. CDR1 PRHDT and CDR2 FYEKMQ come from the germline V gene (reference sequence). This CDR3 comprises 18 residues. Trimming removed 1 base at V and 0 bases at J, with 18 bases between. CDR3 region: CASSLVVGLSNANYGYTF. DNA of the CDR3: TGTGCCAGCAGCTTAGTGGTCGGGCTATCCAACGCTAACTATGGCTACACCTTC. The whole variable domain, remainder taken from reference TRBV13 and TRBJ1-2, is AAGVIQSPRHLIKEKRETATLKCYPIPRHDTVYWYQQGPGQDPQFLISFYEKMQSDKGSIPDRFSAQQFSDYHSELNMSSLELGDSALYFCASSLVVGLSNANYGYTFGSGTRLTVV.

As to this clone: The same CDR3 is also encoded by other DNA sequences in this sample. The V call is TRBV6-2 or TRBV6-3, the J call TRBJ2-3; D not resolved. There are 14 residues in the CDR3. V was shortened by 2 bases and J by 0 bases, with 6 bases between the two germline ends. The germline V gene has CDR1 MNHEY and CDR2 SVGEGT. The CDR3 nucleotides are TGTGCCAGCAGTTACGGTGGAAGCACAGATACGCAGTATTTT. Residues: CASSYGGSTDTQYF.

This chain joins TRBV6-1 and TRBJ1-2; D ambiguous. CDR1 is MNHNS and CDR2 is SASEGT in the germline V gene. CDR3 length: 13 amino acids. Trimming pared 1 base from V and 8 bases from J, leaving 11 bases between. For the CDR3, the DNA is TGTGCCAGCAGTGAAGGGGAGGTCGGGGGCTACACCTTC. Amino acids: CASSEGEVGGYTF.

This clone was observed a handful of times. In DNA, the CDR3 is TGCGCCAGCAGCTTGTTTAGTTCCGAGCAGTACTTC. This encodes CASSLFSSEQYF. The chain uses TRBV5-1 and TRBJ2-7; D gene uncertain. Looked up from germline, CDR1 is SGHRS and CDR2 is YFSETQ. CDR3 length: 12 amino acids. Trimming removed 1 base from V and 6 bases from J, with 8 bases in between.

The chain links TRBV11-2 to TRBJ2-4; D might be TRBD1 or TRBD2, each matching 6 bases. The CDR3 is 15 amino acids. The germline V and J ends were trimmed by 4 bases and 1 base, with 11 bases remaining between them. Germline assignment: CDR1 SGHAT and CDR2 FQNNGV. This CDR3 reads CASSWGARAKNIQYF. CDR3 DNA sequence: TGTGCCAGCAGCTGGGGGGCGCGGGCCAAAAACATTCAGTACTTC.

V is TRBV5-1 and J is TRBJ1-4; 9 bases line up with TRBD1. CDR1 and CDR2 (germline): SGHRS, YFSETQ. With 2 bases clipped from V and 7 bases from J, the junction kept 3 bases outside the gene matches. The length of the CDR3 is 14 residues. In nucleotides, the CDR3 is TGCGCCAGCAGCTTCGGACAGGGGAGTGAAAAACTGTTTTTT. As protein: CASSFGQGSEKLFF.

The rearrangement uses TRBV28 and TRBJ2-1; D might be TRBD1 or TRBD2, each matching 5 bases. The germline V gene has CDR1 MDHEN and CDR2 SYDVKM. V was trimmed by 6 bases and J by 4 bases, leaving 16 bases between them. This CDR3 spans 15 amino acids. DNA of the CDR3: TGTGCCAGCAGACTACGGGGCGGCCTTTACAATGAGCAGTTCTTC. Translated, it gives CASRLRGGLYNEQFF.

This rearrangement joins TRBV6-2 or TRBV6-3 to TRBJ1-2, with D possibly matching TRBD1 (5 bases). Trimming took 4 bases from V and 8 from J, leaving 20 bases between them. Germline lookup yields CDR1 MNHEY and CDR2 SVGEGT. The CDR3 extends over 15 amino acids. In DNA form, the CDR3 reads TGTGCCAGCAGTTCCTCCCGGGGCATGTATGCAGGCTACACCTTC. Translating gives CASSSSRGMYAGYTF.

The chain couples TRBV5-5 to TRBJ1-3; 9 bases line up with TRBD1. V trimming: 4 bases; J trimming: 2 bases; junction bases outside the gene matches: 1. Germline V gene data show CDR1 as SGHKS and CDR2 as YYEKEE (reference sequence). The CDR3 has 14 residues. CDR3: CASSRTGAGNTIYF. The CDR3 nucleotides read TGTGCCAGCAGCAGGACAGGGGCTGGAAACACCATATATTTT.